The T cell receptor (beta chain) described here comes from a study of T cell responses to AZD1222 COVID-19 vaccine. Study-wide results and limits: Elevations in Spike-specific TCR breadth and depth followed administration of two AZD1222 doses.

The protocol was immunoSEQ multiplex PCR, while the TCRdb copy is restricted to in-frame clones and leaves out a portion. The sample includes 150,000 to 190,000 clones, about 85% of them seen just once. Germline V gene sequence: CDR1 SGDLS, CDR2 YYNGEE. The V gene end was trimmed by 0 bases and the J gene end by 6 bases; junction bases not matched to a gene: 5. The CDR3 runs 16 residues. In regard to this clone: The antigen is unknown.

This chain links TRBV9 with TRBJ2-3, with 12 bases aligning to TRBD2. The sequencing here drew on peripheral blood, taken after recovery from COVID-19. The receptor's source is an adult who had recovered from COVID-19. CDR3 nucleotides: TGTGCCAGCAGCGTAGGTGTCGGGACTAGCGGGGATACGCAGTATTTT. This gives the protein CASSVGVGTSGDTQYF.